The entry that follows covers one T cell receptor beta chain sequence. No antigen is known for it. The CDR3 contains 14 residues. CDR1 and CDR2 from the germline V gene are ENHRY and SYGVKD. Between the trimmed V and J ends, which lost 3 bases and 5 bases, there was a span of 13 bases. The sample originates from a study of T cell responses to AZD1222 COVID-19 vaccine. Findings and limits, study-wide: It was only after the peak T cell response that any repertoires were sampled. There were mostly white British donors and more females than males, and clonal diversity was possibly underestimated.

Sequencing was performed with immunoSEQ multiplex PCR; in TCRdb, only in-frame clones are kept and a portion is missing. This sample has 98,000 or so clones, with nearly 95% found just once. This sequence originates from an adult in good health. The genes are TRBV10-3 and TRBJ1-1, with D tentatively TRBD1 (5 bases). This specimen was peripheral blood, taken on day 0 of AZD1222 vaccination. The CDR3 DNA follows: TGTGCCATCAGTGATGGGACCTATATTACTGAAGCTTTCTTT. This gives the protein CAISDGTYITEAFF.